The rows below give T cell receptor beta chains drawn from one sample of a study of blood T cell repertoires in COVID-19. Measured with immunoSEQ multiplex PCR; TCRdb has only the in-frame clones, and not every one. The sample contains under 300,000 clones, roughly 84% of which appear only once. Sequenced: peripheral blood. The receptors stem from a woman in her 40s with active or convalescent COVID-19. The CDR3 runs from the conserved cysteine through the conserved F or W. The order of the fields is D gene, clone size, V gene, J gene, CDR3 DNA, CDR3 protein. D genes are given only for firm matches. Expanded clones are given a class, and other clones once, few, many or no size at all.

D gene: NA; clone size: NA; V gene: TRBV5-4; J gene: TRBJ1-2; CDR3 DNA: TGTGCCAGCAGCTTACAGGGTAACTATGGCTACACCTTC; CDR3 protein: CASSLQGNYGYTF
D gene: TRBD1; clone size: few; V gene: TRBV2; J gene: TRBJ1-4; CDR3 DNA: TGTGCCAGCAGGACCGGGACAGCTAATGAAAAACTGTTTTTT; CDR3 protein: CASRTGTANEKLFF
D gene: NA; clone size: NA; V gene: TRBV29-1; J gene: TRBJ1-1; CDR3 DNA: TGCAGCGTTGTTCAGGGGACGAAGGAAGCTTTCTTT; CDR3 protein: CSVVQGTKEAFF
D gene: NA; clone size: NA; V gene: TRBV28; J gene: TRBJ1-5; CDR3 DNA: TGTGCCAGCAGCGCAGGTCAGCCCCAGCATTTT; CDR3 protein: CASSAGQPQHF
D gene: TRBD1; clone size: once; V gene: TRBV10-3; J gene: TRBJ1-5; CDR3 DNA: TGTGCCACCCTACAGGACAGGGACGGACAGCCCCAGCATTTT; CDR3 protein: CATLQDRDGQPQHF
D gene: NA; clone size: NA; V gene: TRBV28; J gene: TRBJ1-2; CDR3 DNA: TGTGCCAGCAGTCAAGCGGACTATGGCTACACCTTC; CDR3 protein: CASSQADYGYTF
D gene: NA; clone size: NA; V gene: TRBV7-8; J gene: TRBJ1-4; CDR3 DNA: TGTGCCAGCAGCTTACTAGGAGGGCCCATCGGAAAACTGTTTTTT; CDR3 protein: CASSLLGGPIGKLFF
D gene: NA; clone size: NA; V gene: TRBV3-1/TRBV3-2; J gene: TRBJ2-5; CDR3 DNA: TGTGCCAGCAGCCAAGGACCCAGCGTGAGGGAAGAGACCCAGTACTTC; CDR3 protein: CASSQGPSVREETQYF
D gene: NA; clone size: NA; V gene: TRBV29-1; J gene: TRBJ2-2; CDR3 DNA: TGCAGCGTCGCCCGGGACACAAACACCGGGGAGCTGTTTTTT; CDR3 protein: CSVARDTNTGELFF
D gene: TRBD1; clone size: NA; V gene: TRBV5-5; J gene: TRBJ1-5; CDR3 DNA: TGTGCCAGCAGCTTTCCAGGGGGAAATCAGCCCCAGCATTTT; CDR3 protein: CASSFPGGNQPQHF
D gene: TRBD1; clone size: once; V gene: TRBV6-6; J gene: TRBJ1-5; CDR3 DNA: TGTGCCAGCAGCGACGCCGGGACAGGGTACCAGCCCCAGCATTTT; CDR3 protein: CASSDAGTGYQPQHF
D gene: NA; clone size: NA; V gene: TRBV12-2; J gene: TRBJ1-2; CDR3 DNA: TGTGCAAGTCGCTTAGAGGTTCGGATGGGCCCCTTCTATGGCTACACCTTC; CDR3 protein: CASRLEVRMGPFYGYTF
D gene: TRBD1; clone size: NA; V gene: TRBV11-3; J gene: TRBJ2-7; CDR3 DNA: TGTGCCAGCAGCGACGGGACAGGGGGAGAGCAGTACTTC; CDR3 protein: CASSDGTGGEQYF
D gene: TRBD1; clone size: NA; V gene: TRBV7-9; J gene: TRBJ1-5; CDR3 DNA: TGTGCCAGCAGCCAAGGGACAGGGTCTTATAGCAATCAGCCCCAGCATTTT; CDR3 protein: CASSQGTGSYSNQPQHF
D gene: NA; clone size: medium-sized; V gene: TRBV7-6; J gene: TRBJ2-5; CDR3 DNA: TGTGCCAGCAGCTTACTTCGGGGGACCGGATACTTC; CDR3 protein: CASSLLRGTGYF
D gene: NA; clone size: NA; V gene: TRBV5-6; J gene: TRBJ1-2; CDR3 DNA: TGTGCCAGCAGCTTGGTGTACGGGTCGGGCTACACCTTC; CDR3 protein: CASSLVYGSGYTF
D gene: NA; clone size: NA; V gene: TRBV7-9; J gene: TRBJ2-2; CDR3 DNA: TGTGCCAGCAGGACACAGGGCCCCGGGGAGCTGTTTTTT; CDR3 protein: CASRTQGPGELFF
D gene: NA; clone size: few; V gene: TRBV5-1; J gene: TRBJ1-2; CDR3 DNA: TGCGCCAGCAGCTTGGGATCCGGGGTCGGGGGCTACACCTTC; CDR3 protein: CASSLGSGVGGYTF
D gene: TRBD1; clone size: NA; V gene: TRBV5-1; J gene: TRBJ1-4; CDR3 DNA: TGCGCCAGCAGCCAAGGGACAGGGGGCGAAAAACTGTTTTTT; CDR3 protein: CASSQGTGGEKLFF
D gene: TRBD1; clone size: few; V gene: TRBV7-9; J gene: TRBJ2-1; CDR3 DNA: TGTGCCAGCAGCCCGGGACAGGGGCCCTCCGAGGAGCAGTTCTTC; CDR3 protein: CASSPGQGPSEEQFF
D gene: NA; clone size: NA; V gene: TRBV5-6; J gene: TRBJ1-1; CDR3 DNA: TGTGCCAGCAGCTTCGCCTGGGCCAACGGAGCTTTCTTT; CDR3 protein: CASSFAWANGAFF
D gene: TRBD1; clone size: NA; V gene: TRBV27; J gene: TRBJ1-2; CDR3 DNA: TGTGCCAGCAGTTTATTACCAGGGGGAAGCTATGGCTACACCTTC; CDR3 protein: CASSLLPGGSYGYTF
D gene: NA; clone size: NA; V gene: TRBV7-9; J gene: TRBJ1-6; CDR3 DNA: TGTGCCAGCAGCGCCCGCGGTACTCGAGGATCACCCCTCCACTTT; CDR3 protein: CASSARGTRGSPLHF
D gene: NA; clone size: NA; V gene: TRBV7-2; J gene: TRBJ1-2; CDR3 DNA: TGTGCCAGCAGCTTAGTGGGCACGACCTATGGCTACACCTTC; CDR3 protein: CASSLVGTTYGYTF
D gene: NA; clone size: NA; V gene: TRBV15; J gene: TRBJ1-5; CDR3 DNA: TGTGCCACCAGCAGAGATCGCGGCAATCAGCCCCAGCATTTT; CDR3 protein: CATSRDRGNQPQHF
D gene: NA; clone size: NA; V gene: TRBV6-5; J gene: TRBJ1-4; CDR3 DNA: TGTGCCAGCAATCGACGCGGTTCTAATGAAAAACTGTTTTTT; CDR3 protein: CASNRRGSNEKLFF
D gene: TRBD2; clone size: once; V gene: TRBV9; J gene: TRBJ2-3; CDR3 DNA: TGTGCCAGCAGCGTAACGGGACTAGCGGGGGGGGATACGCAGTATTTT; CDR3 protein: CASSVTGLAGGDTQYF
D gene: TRBD1; clone size: NA; V gene: TRBV29-1; J gene: TRBJ1-3; CDR3 DNA: TGCAGCGTACTGACAGGGTCTGGAAACACCATATATTTT; CDR3 protein: CSVLTGSGNTIYF
D gene: NA; clone size: NA; V gene: TRBV7-3; J gene: TRBJ1-5; CDR3 DNA: TGTGCCAGCAGCTTATATTGGGGACATAATAGCAATCAGCCCCAGCATTTT; CDR3 protein: CASSLYWGHNSNQPQHF
D gene: NA; clone size: NA; V gene: TRBV27; J gene: TRBJ1-5; CDR3 DNA: TGTGCCAGCAGTTCCGACAGGTACAATCAGCCCCAGCATTTT; CDR3 protein: CASSSDRYNQPQHF
D gene: NA; clone size: few; V gene: TRBV11-2; J gene: TRBJ1-3; CDR3 DNA: TGTGCCAGCAGCTTAGATCGAGCAAGCGGAAACACCATATATTTT; CDR3 protein: CASSLDRASGNTIYF
D gene: NA; clone size: NA; V gene: TRBV28; J gene: TRBJ2-7; CDR3 DNA: TGTGCCAGCAGCCCGGGGGATACCGTACGTTTGCAGTACTTC; CDR3 protein: CASSPGDTVRLQYF
D gene: TRBD1; clone size: few; V gene: TRBV6-4; J gene: TRBJ2-3; CDR3 DNA: TGTGCCAGCAGTGACCGGGACAGGGATACGCAGTATTTT; CDR3 protein: CASSDRDRDTQYF
D gene: NA; clone size: NA; V gene: TRBV19; J gene: TRBJ1-5; CDR3 DNA: TGTGCCAGTAGCCGCCGACAGAGAAGGGGGCAGCCCCAGCATTTT; CDR3 protein: CASSRRQRRGQPQHF
D gene: NA; clone size: NA; V gene: TRBV20-1; J gene: TRBJ1-2; CDR3 DNA: TGCAGTGCTAGTAGCGGGGTGAGCTATGGCTACACCTTC; CDR3 protein: CSASSGVSYGYTF
D gene: NA; clone size: few; V gene: TRBV6-5; J gene: TRBJ1-2; CDR3 DNA: TGTGCCAGCAGTCCGACAGGAAACTATGGCTACACCTTC; CDR3 protein: CASSPTGNYGYTF